These 12 T cell receptor beta chains originate from one sample sequenced in a study of T-cell memory formation after mild COVID-19. Via MiXCR, TCRdb re-called the 5' RACE reads, giving one row per CDR3 protein. The sample carries 84,000 or so distinct CDR3 sequences, around 14% recorded once. Sequencing input: PBMCs or a T cell subset sorted from them (not recorded which). All receptors come from an adult woman who had mild COVID-19 (a few samples of this study predate the infection). Cell type and time point are not known.

A few counts support this clonotype. The genes are TRBV5-1 and TRBJ1-2; 7 bases are shared with TRBD1. J lost 1 base, V lost 0 bases, and 6 bases had no gene match. Germline V gives CDR1 SGHRS, CDR2 YFSETQ. The CDR3 covers 16 residues. The CDR3, as DNA: TGCGCCAGCAGCTTGGACACAGGGGCGCTTAACTATGGCTACACCTTC. It yields the protein CASSLDTGALNYGYTF.

In this sample, this clonotype turned up many times. The J gene is TRBJ2-2, the V gene TRBV20-1; the match to TRBD1 covers 9 bases. CDR1 DFQATT and CDR2 SNEGSKA come from the germline V gene (reference sequence). Germline trimming cut 0 bases from V and 4 bases from J; bases unmatched to any gene: 3. This CDR3 region has 15 residues. The CDR3: CSARDLDRGTGELFF. The CDR3, as DNA: TGCAGTGCTAGAGATCTGGACAGGGGCACCGGGGAGCTGTTTTTT.

This clonotype showed up just a few times. V gene TRBV5-4 combines with J gene TRBJ2-1, with 14 bases identical to TRBD2. With 6 bases clipped from V and 7 bases from J, the junction kept 6 bases outside the gene matches. Germline V CDR1 and CDR2: SGHNT, YYREEE (reference sequence). This CDR3 spans 15 amino acids. The CDR3, as DNA: TGTGCCAGCAACCCGGGACTAGCGGGGGAGAATGAGCAGTTCTTC. Protein: CASNPGLAGENEQFF.

This clonotype came up many times. V usage is TRBV7-8 and J usage is TRBJ2-1, with D perhaps TRBD2 (6 bases). Germline V CDR1 and CDR2: SGHVS, FQNEAQ. This CDR3 is 16 amino acids long. Trimming left V 1 base short and J 4 bases short, with 14 bases between. In DNA, the CDR3 is TGTGCCAGCAGCTTAGAAGCTAGCGCCCTATACAATGAGCAGTTCTTC. Protein product: CASSLEASALYNEQFF.

This clonotype was counted many times. CDR3 sequence: CASSLTGVPYEQYF. The CDR3 nucleotides are TGTGCCAGCAGCTTGACAGGGGTCCCCTACGAGCAGTACTTC. The chain carries TRBV7-9 and TRBJ2-7; the match to TRBD1 covers 8 bases. Germline V gene data show CDR1 as SEHNR and CDR2 as FQNEAQ (reference sequence). V trimming: 3 bases; J trimming: 2 bases; junction bases outside the gene matches: 3. The CDR3 contains 14 residues.

Only a few counts were recorded for this clonotype. This chain uses TRBV28 with TRBJ2-1, with TRBD1 identical over 7 bases. Trimming took 5 bases from V and 1 from J; bases not matched to a gene: 11. Germline assignment: CDR1 MDHEN and CDR2 SYDVKM. The CDR3 runs to 17 residues. The CDR3 DNA follows: TGTGCCAGCAGTATTATGCAAGGACAGGTTTCCTACAATGAGCAGTTCTTC. The encoded protein is CASSIMQGQVSYNEQFF.

This clonotype was detected only a few times. V gene TRBV4-1 combines with J gene TRBJ1-2; maybe TRBD1 (5 bases). CDR3 length equals 16 residues. V was trimmed by 5 bases and J by 3 bases, leaving 19 bases between them. Per the germline V gene, CDR1 is MGHRA and CDR2 is YSYEKL. CDR3 nucleotide sequence: TGCGCCAGCAGCTTCCGGGACGGAGGATCGGACTATGGCTACACCTTC. It specifies CASSFRDGGSDYGYTF.

This chain joins TRBV7-2 and TRBJ1-1; D not resolved. The V gene lost 1 base and the J gene lost 3 bases, with 9 bases spanning the gap. The germline CDR1 and CDR2 sequences are SGHTA and FQGNSA. The CDR3 consists of 14 residues. The CDR3 nucleotides are TGTGCCAGCAGCTTAGTCATAAAGTACACTGAAGCTTTCTTT. Residues: CASSLVIKYTEAFF.

The rearrangement joins TRBV5-1 to TRBJ2-5, with D possibly matching TRBD2 (7 bases). The CDR3 extends over 17 amino acids. CDR1 and CDR2 from the germline V gene are SGHRS and YFSETQ. V dropped 5 bases and J dropped 0 bases, with 20 bases sitting between them. CDR3 region: CASRERGGGRYQETQYF. The CDR3 DNA reads TGCGCCAGCAGGGAGAGGGGCGGGGGCCGGTACCAAGAGACCCAGTACTTC. The full variable domain, in which reference TRBV5-1 and TRBJ2-5 provide the parts outside the CDR3, is KAGVTQTPRYLIKTRGQQVTLSCSPISGHRSVSWYQQTPGQGLQFLFEYFSETQRNKGNFPGRFSGRQFSNSRSEMNVSTLELGDSALYLCASRERGGGRYQETQYFGPGTRLLVL.

This clonotype showed up many times. The V call is TRBV24-1, the J call TRBJ2-5; possible D gene TRBD2, 7 bases. There are 15 residues in the CDR3. The V end was cut by 3 bases, the J end by 5 bases, with 15 bases between. Per germline, CDR1 KGHDR and CDR2 SFDVKD. As DNA, the CDR3 is TGTGCCACCAGTGATGCAGGGGAGGGTCGGGAGACCCAGTACTTC. Protein sequence: CATSDAGEGRETQYF.

This clonotype was seen only a few times. The chain joins TRBV5-1 to TRBJ2-3; D unclear. Deletions cut 1 base from V and 6 bases from J, with 6 bases between. Germline V lookup: CDR1 SGHRS, CDR2 YFSETQ. The CDR3 sequence is 12 residues long. The DNA for the CDR3 is TGCGCCAGCAGCTTGTTCGGGGATACGCAGTATTTT. The encoded protein is CASSLFGDTQYF.

The gene calls are TRBV7-2 and TRBJ2-7; a possible D gene is TRBD2 (6 bases). Between the trimmed V and J ends, which lost 3 bases and 5 bases, there was a span of 17 bases. Germline lookup yields CDR1 SGHTA and CDR2 FQGNSA. CDR3 length: 15 amino acids. CDR3 nucleotide sequence: TGTGCCAGCAGCTTGGGTGTACTAGCTGGGGACGAGCAGTACTTC. It specifies CASSLGVLAGDEQYF. The whole variable domain, filled in from reference TRBV7-2 and TRBJ2-7, reads GAGVSQSPSNKVTEKGKDVELRCDPISGHTALYWYRQSLGQGLEFLIYFQGNSAPDKSGLPSDRFSAERTGGSVSTLTIQRTQQEDSAVYLCASSLGVLAGDEQYFGPGTRLTVT.